The 5 T cell receptor beta chains listed next were all sequenced from one sample in a study of graft-versus-host responses after intestinal transplantation. Both intraepithelial and lamina propria lymphocytes were released by processing graft tissue. Assay used: immunoSEQ multiplex PCR; TCRdb lists only in-frame clones, some missing. The repertoire includes some 7,100 clones, about three quarters of them detected once, and approximately 11% sits in the top ten. The source was ileum tissue, collected just under 230 days after intestinal transplant. The receptors originated from a human patient who received an intestinal transplant, so some T cells may come from the graft donor.

The rearrangement joins TRBV18 to TRBJ2-5; 9 bases line up with TRBD1. The J call may be wrong; the DNA end is better matched by TRBJ2-7. This CDR3 spans 14 amino acids. Germline V gene lookup returns CDR1 KGHSH and CDR2 LQKENI. CDR3 in DNA: TGTGCCAGCTCTAGGACAGGGGTTCCCTACGAGCAGTACTTC. Encoded protein: CASSRTGVPYEQYF.

The J gene is TRBJ1-3, the V gene TRBV5-1, with TRBD1 matching over 9 bases. This CDR3 is 14 amino acids long. Trimming removed 5 bases from V and 4 bases from J; junction bases left unmatched: 4. Germline CDR1 SGHRS, CDR2 YFSETQ. CDR3 amino acids: CASRTGTGGNTIYF. The DNA of the CDR3 is TGCGCCAGCAGAACCGGGACAGGGGGAAACACCATATATTTT.

There are a few counts of this clone. The genes are TRBV4-3 and TRBJ1-2; D is uncertain. Germline V CDR1 and CDR2: LGHNA, YSLEER. Trimming removed 0 bases from V and 4 bases from J, with 9 bases in between. This CDR3 comprises 14 residues. In DNA, the CDR3 is TGCGCCAGCAGCCAAGATATAAATTCCTATGGCTACACCTTC. Translated, it gives CASSQDINSYGYTF.

The V call is TRBV4-1, the J call TRBJ2-7, with no clear D. Germline loops: CDR1 MGHRA, CDR2 YSYEKL. This CDR3 has 13 amino acids. The V end was cut by 3 bases, the J end by 3 bases, with 9 bases between. CDR3 bases: TGCGCCAGCAGCCACAAGACATTCTACGAGCAGTACTTC. Translation: CASSHKTFYEQYF.

The V gene is TRBV6-5, the J gene TRBJ2-3, with a weak D call TRBD2 (5 bases). Germline assignment: CDR1 MNHEY and CDR2 SVGAGI. The V end was cut by 7 bases, the J end by 1 base, with 9 bases between. This CDR3 has 13 amino acids. Here the CDR3 DNA reads TGTGCCAGCATGGAGGCGGGCACAGATACGCAGTATTTT. It translates to CASMEAGTDTQYF.